The source of this T cell receptor beta chain is a study of prognosis after radiotherapy for stage I lung cancer. About the study: Enrolled patients (around 14 men, several women) had a median age of about 72 years and an age range of roughly 50 to 85 years.

V gave up 8 bases and J gave up 0 bases; unmatched junction bases: 6. The CDR3 spans 14 residues. Researchers used two-round multiplex PCR to amplify TCR beta CDR3 starting from genomic DNA. Gene-specific TRBV and TRBJ primers were used in PCR round one. TCRdb fed the multiplex PCR reads into MiXCR, producing one record per CDR3 protein. The table has fewer than 15,000 distinct CDR3 sequences, roughly 40% seen once; the top ten hold 40%. Comment on this clonotype: Its target is not known.

Whole-study results and caveats: Patients with distant metastases had lower Shannon entropy after stereotactic body radiation therapy.

This sequence originates from a donor aged 50 or older with non-small cell lung cancer. The chain employs TRBV12-3 or TRBV12-4 and TRBJ1-1; 7 bases fit TRBD1. The material was PBMCs, obtained before or after stereotactic body radiation therapy (not recorded which). The CDR3 sequence is CASSKTGMNTEAFF. DNA for the CDR3: TGTGCCAGCTCCAAGACAGGGATGAACACTGAAGCTTTCTTT.